Sequencing of this TCR beta chain was carried out in a study of T cells in Graves' hyperthyroidism and ophthalmopathy. The study, taken as a whole, reports: Researchers found most expanded thyroid clonotypes above 0.001 in blood as well.

This clonotype was observed a few times. The target antigen is unknown. The V gene end was trimmed by 0 bases and the J gene end by 4 bases; junction bases not matched to a gene: 9. In germline, CDR1 is SGHTA, CDR2 FQGTGA. The CDR3 is made up of 18 amino acids. Amplification of TCR beta CDR3 regions was performed using RNA transcripts as template. HTBI primers were used for first-round RT-PCR of the TCR CDR3. TCRdb ran MiXCR on the multiplex PCR reads and lists one entry per CDR3 protein. The sample includes about 210,000 distinct CDR3 sequences, roughly 15% of them seen just once. This receptor was obtained from a man aged 50 or older with Graves' hyperthyroidism. Sequenced: blood. This chain links TRBV7-3 with TRBJ2-2; TRBD2 agrees at 9 bases. The CDR3 here is CASSLTALREGFTGELFF. The CDR3 region has the DNA TGTGCCAGCAGCTTAACTGCCTTGCGGGAGGGGTTCACCGGGGAGCTGTTTTTT.